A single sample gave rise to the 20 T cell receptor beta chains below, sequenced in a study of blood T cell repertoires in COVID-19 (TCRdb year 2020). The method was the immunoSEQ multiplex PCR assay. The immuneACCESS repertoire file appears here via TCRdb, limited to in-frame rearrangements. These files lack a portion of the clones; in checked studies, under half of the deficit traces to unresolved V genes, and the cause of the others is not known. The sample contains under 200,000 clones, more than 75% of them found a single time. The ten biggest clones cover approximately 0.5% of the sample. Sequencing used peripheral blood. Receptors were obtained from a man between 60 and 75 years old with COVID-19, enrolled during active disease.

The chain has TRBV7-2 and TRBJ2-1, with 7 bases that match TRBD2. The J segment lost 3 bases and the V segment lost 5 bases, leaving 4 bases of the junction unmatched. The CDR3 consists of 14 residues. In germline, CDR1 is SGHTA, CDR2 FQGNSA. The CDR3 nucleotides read TGTGCCAGCAGCCCTACTAGCGACTACAATGAGCAGTTCTTC. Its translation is CASSPTSDYNEQFF.

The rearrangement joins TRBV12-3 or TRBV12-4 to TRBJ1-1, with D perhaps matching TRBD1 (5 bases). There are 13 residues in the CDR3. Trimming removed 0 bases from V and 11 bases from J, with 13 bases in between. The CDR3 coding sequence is TGTGCCAGCAGTTTAGCTCAAAGCGGGGGGGCTTTCTTT. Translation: CASSLAQSGGAFF.

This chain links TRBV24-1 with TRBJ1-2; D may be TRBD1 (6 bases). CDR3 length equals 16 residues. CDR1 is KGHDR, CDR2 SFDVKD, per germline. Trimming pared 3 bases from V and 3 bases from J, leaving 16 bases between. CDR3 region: CATSDPYRVGDYGYTF. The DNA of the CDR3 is TGTGCCACCAGTGATCCTTACAGGGTAGGGGACTATGGCTACACCTTC.

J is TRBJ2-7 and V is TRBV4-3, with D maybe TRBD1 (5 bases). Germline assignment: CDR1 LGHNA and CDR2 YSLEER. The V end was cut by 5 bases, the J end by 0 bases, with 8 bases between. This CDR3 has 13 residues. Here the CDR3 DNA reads TGCGCCAGCAGCTCCAGGGTCTCCTACGAGCAGTACTTC. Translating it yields CASSSRVSYEQYF.

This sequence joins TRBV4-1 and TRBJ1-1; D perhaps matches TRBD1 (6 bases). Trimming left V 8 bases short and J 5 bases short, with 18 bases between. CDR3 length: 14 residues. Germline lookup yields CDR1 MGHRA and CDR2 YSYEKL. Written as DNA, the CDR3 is TGCGCCAGCCGGGGATCTTTTAGGGGGACTGAAGCTTTCTTT. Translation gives CASRGSFRGTEAFF.

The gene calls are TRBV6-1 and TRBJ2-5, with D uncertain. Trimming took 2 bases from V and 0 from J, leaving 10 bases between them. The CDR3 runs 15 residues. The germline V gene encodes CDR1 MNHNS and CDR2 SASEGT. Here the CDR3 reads CASSEQRAYQETQYF. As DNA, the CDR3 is TGTGCCAGCAGTGAACAGCGAGCGTACCAAGAGACCCAGTACTTC.

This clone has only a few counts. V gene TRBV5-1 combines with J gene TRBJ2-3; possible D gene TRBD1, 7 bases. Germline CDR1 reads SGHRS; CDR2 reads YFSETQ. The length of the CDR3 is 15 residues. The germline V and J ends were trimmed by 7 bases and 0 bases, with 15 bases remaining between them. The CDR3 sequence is CASRTGGGSTDTQYF. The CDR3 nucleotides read TGCGCCAGCCGAACAGGAGGGGGCAGCACAGATACGCAGTATTTT.

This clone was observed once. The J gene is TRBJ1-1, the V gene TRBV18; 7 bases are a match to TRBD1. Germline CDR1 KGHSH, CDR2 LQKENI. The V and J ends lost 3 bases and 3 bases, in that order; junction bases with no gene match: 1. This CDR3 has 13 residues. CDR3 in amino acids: CASSPQGDTEAFF. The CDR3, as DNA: TGTGCCAGCTCACCTCAGGGGGACACTGAAGCTTTCTTT.

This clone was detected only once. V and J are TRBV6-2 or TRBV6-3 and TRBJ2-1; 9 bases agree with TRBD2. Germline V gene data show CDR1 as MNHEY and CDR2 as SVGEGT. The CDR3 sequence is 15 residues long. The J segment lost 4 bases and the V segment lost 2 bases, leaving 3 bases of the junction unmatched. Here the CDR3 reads CASSYTSGSYNEQFF. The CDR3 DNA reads TGTGCCAGCAGTTACACTAGCGGGTCTTACAATGAGCAGTTCTTC.

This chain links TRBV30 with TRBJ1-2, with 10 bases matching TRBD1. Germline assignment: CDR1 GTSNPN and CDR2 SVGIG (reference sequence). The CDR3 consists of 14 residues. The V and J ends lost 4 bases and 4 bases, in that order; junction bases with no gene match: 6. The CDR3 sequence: CAWIDRGLGYGYTF. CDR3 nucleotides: TGTGCCTGGATCGACAGGGGGCTGGGCTATGGCTACACCTTC.

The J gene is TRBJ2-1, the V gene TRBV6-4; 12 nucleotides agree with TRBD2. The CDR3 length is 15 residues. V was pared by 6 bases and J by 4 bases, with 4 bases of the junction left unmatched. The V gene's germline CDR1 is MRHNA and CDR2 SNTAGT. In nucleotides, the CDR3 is TGTGCCAGCAGCCCTAGCGGGAGGGTGTACAATGAGCAGTTCTTC. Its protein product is CASSPSGRVYNEQFF.

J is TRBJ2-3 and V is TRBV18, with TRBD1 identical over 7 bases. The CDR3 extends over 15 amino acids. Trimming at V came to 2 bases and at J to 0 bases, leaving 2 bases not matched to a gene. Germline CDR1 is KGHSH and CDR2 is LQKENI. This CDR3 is CASSPTGVSTDTQYF. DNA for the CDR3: TGTGCCAGCTCACCAACAGGGGTTAGCACAGATACGCAGTATTTT.

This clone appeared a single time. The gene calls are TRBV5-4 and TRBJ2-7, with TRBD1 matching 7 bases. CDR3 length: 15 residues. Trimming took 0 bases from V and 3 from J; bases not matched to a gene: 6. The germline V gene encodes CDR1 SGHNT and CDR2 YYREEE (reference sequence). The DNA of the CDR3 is TGTGCCAGCAGCTTGGTGGCAGGGGGAAACTACGAGCAGTACTTC. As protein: CASSLVAGGNYEQYF.

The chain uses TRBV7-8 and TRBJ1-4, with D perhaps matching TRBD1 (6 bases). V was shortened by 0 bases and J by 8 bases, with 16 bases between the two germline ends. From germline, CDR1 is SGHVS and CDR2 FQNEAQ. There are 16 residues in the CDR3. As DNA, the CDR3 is TGTGCCAGCAGCTTAGCGGCCAGGGGAATTCGGGAAAAACTGTTTTTT. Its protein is CASSLAARGIREKLFF.

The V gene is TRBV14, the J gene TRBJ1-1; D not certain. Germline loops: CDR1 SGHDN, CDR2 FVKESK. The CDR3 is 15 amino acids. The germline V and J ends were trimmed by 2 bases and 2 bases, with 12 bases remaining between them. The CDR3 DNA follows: TGTGCCAGCAGCCAACGCACAGCCCAAAACACTGAAGCTTTCTTT. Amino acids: CASSQRTAQNTEAFF.

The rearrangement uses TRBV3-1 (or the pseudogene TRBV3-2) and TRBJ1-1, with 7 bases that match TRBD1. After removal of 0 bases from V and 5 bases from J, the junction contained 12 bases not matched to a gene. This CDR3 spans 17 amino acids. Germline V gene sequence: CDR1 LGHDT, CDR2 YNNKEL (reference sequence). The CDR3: CASSQEGRRGRVTEAFF. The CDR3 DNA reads TGTGCCAGCAGCCAAGAAGGGAGGAGGGGGCGCGTTACTGAAGCTTTCTTT.

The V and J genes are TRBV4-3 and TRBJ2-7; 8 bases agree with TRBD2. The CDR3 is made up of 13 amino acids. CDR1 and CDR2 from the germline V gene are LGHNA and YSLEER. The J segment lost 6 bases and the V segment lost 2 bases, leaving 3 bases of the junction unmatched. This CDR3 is CASSQWLAGEQYF. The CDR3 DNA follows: TGCGCCAGCAGCCAATGGCTAGCGGGCGAGCAGTACTTC.

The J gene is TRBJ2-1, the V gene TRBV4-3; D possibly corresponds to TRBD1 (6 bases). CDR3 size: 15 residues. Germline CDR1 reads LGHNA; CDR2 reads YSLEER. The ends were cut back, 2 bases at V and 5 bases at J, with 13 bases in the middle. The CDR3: CASSQTGSPNNEQFF. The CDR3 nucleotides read TGCGCCAGCAGCCAAACAGGGTCCCCCAACAATGAGCAGTTCTTC.

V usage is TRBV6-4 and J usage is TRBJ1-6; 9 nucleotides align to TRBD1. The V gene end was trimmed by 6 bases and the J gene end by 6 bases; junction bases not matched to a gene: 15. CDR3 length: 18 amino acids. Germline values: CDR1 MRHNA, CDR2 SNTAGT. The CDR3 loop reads CASSDSPGQGFGNSPLHF. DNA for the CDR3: TGTGCCAGCAGCGACAGCCCGGGACAGGGTTTTGGTAATTCACCCCTCCACTTT.

The DNA of the CDR3 is TGTGCCAGTTCGCTAGGGGTTGGTACCGATGAGCAGTTCTTC. Protein sequence: CASSLGVGTDEQFF. The chain joins TRBV19 to TRBJ2-1, with D maybe TRBD1 (5 bases). V lost 8 bases, J lost 8 bases, and 19 bases lay in between. The CDR3 spans 14 residues. Germline CDR1 is LNHDA and CDR2 is SQIVND (reference sequence). Full variable domain (rest looked up from reference TRBV19 and TRBJ2-1): DGGITQSPKYLFRKEGQNVTLSCEQNLNHDAMYWYRQDPGQGLRLIYYSQIVNDFQKGDIAEGYSVSREKKESFPLTVTSAQKNPTAFYLCASSLGVGTDEQFFGPGTRLTVL.